Shown below are 29 T cell receptor beta chains from a single sample sequenced in a study of cytomegalovirus exposure and HLA in healthy donors. Both 60 Vbeta primers and 13 Jbeta primers went into the PCR. Assay: immunoSEQ multiplex PCR; the TCRdb copy retains only in-frame clones and omits some. The data contain over 95,000 clones, under 80% of them seen just once; the ten biggest clones take up 4% to 5%. What was sequenced was PBMCs. All receptors come from a woman between 35 and 50 years old in good health and CMV-seropositive.

The CDR3 sequence is CASRPRRLDEQYF. Here the CDR3 DNA reads TGTGCAAGTCGCCCCCGTAGACTTGACGAGCAGTACTTC. The chain recombines TRBV12-2 with TRBJ2-7; the listed D gene, TRBD2, was not tested against the DNA. TRBV12-2 is a pseudogene. The CDR3 runs to 13 residues.

The table lists this clone with a count of one. The rearrangement uses TRBV7-3 and TRBJ2-2; 7 bases match TRBD1. The CDR3 sequence is 15 residues long. The germline V gene encodes CDR1 SGHTA and CDR2 FQGTGA. Trimming removed 6 bases from V and 3 bases from J; junction bases left unmatched: 7. The CDR3 spells CASRERTGDTGELFF. CDR3 in DNA: TGTGCCAGCAGGGAAAGGACAGGTGACACCGGGGAGCTGTTTTTT.

The gene calls are TRBV12-5 and TRBJ1-6; 11 nucleotides agree with TRBD1. The CDR3 totals 14 residues. V trimming: 7 bases; J trimming: 7 bases; junction bases outside the gene matches: 3. Germline assignment: CDR1 LGHNT and CDR2 FRNRAP. The CDR3 sequence is CASARDRGNSPLHF. The CDR3 DNA follows: TGTGCTAGTGCCCGGGACAGGGGGAATTCACCCCTCCACTTT.

The chain couples TRBV7-9 to TRBJ1-4, with D possibly matching TRBD1 (5 bases). Deletions cut 5 bases from V and 8 bases from J, with 21 bases between. From germline, CDR1 is SEHNR and CDR2 FQNEAQ (reference sequence). The CDR3 covers 16 residues. The CDR3 sequence is CASSPIMGGGEEKLFF. The CDR3 DNA reads TGTGCCAGCAGCCCCATAATGGGGGGGGGTGAAGAAAAACTGTTTTTT.

By share, this clone counts as medium-sized. CDR3 coding DNA: TGTGCCAGCAGTTTGAGCAGGGGGCTTCTCAATGAGCAGTTCTTC. It translates to CASSLSRGLLNEQFF. The chain is built from TRBV27 and TRBJ2-1, with 8 bases lining up with TRBD1. The CDR3 is 15 residues long. J lost 6 bases, V lost 3 bases, and 7 bases had no gene match. Per germline, CDR1 MNHEY and CDR2 SMNVEV (reference sequence).

The chain joins TRBV30 to TRBJ2-1; TRBD2 matches at 7 bases. J was trimmed by 3 bases and V by 4 bases; bases with no gene match: 12. This CDR3 has 16 amino acids. Per the germline V gene, CDR1 is GTSNPN and CDR2 is SVGIG (reference sequence). Here the CDR3 reads CAWNDMTSRVYNEQFF. For the CDR3, the DNA is TGTGCCTGGAACGATATGACTAGCAGGGTCTACAATGAGCAGTTCTTC.

The chain couples TRBV9 to TRBJ2-1; 11 bases map to TRBD2. V shed 4 bases, J shed 3 bases, and the junction held 12 bases outside the gene matches. The CDR3 spans 18 residues. Germline CDR1 and CDR2: SGDLS and YYNGEE. The DNA of the CDR3 is TGTGCCAGCAGCTCCCGCTCGGCTAGCGGGGGGATCTACAATGAGCAGTTCTTC. This translates into CASSSRSASGGIYNEQFF.

A word on this clone: The germline gene is not matched at one end of the junction; a read error may be the cause. The rearrangement links TRBV7-9 to TRBJ1-1, with no clear D. CDR3 length: 14 amino acids. The V gene's germline CDR1 is SEHNR and CDR2 FQNEAQ (reference sequence). DNA of the CDR3: TGTTCCAGCAGCTCCCGGGTTTCGAACACTGAAGCTTTCTTT. This codes for CSSSSRVSNTEAFF.

The chain has TRBV7-8 and TRBJ2-7; 10 nucleotides line up with TRBD1. Germline-derived CDR1 and CDR2 are SGHVS and FQNEAQ. Trimming took 5 bases from V and 2 from J; bases not matched to a gene: 15. The CDR3 consists of 18 residues. The CDR3 here is CASSVAGQGVFLAYEQYF. As DNA, the CDR3 is TGTGCCAGCAGCGTGGCCGGACAGGGGGTCTTTCTCGCCTACGAGCAGTACTTC.

This clone has a handful of counts. The chain's CDR3 is CASRTADYTEAFF. The CDR3 DNA reads as TGTGCCAGTCGGACAGCAGATTACACTGAAGCTTTCTTT. The J gene is TRBJ1-1, the V gene TRBV5-4; D may be TRBD1 (6 bases). Germline CDR1 reads SGHNT; CDR2 reads YYREEE (reference sequence). The CDR3 is 13 amino acids. Trimming pared 8 bases from V and 3 bases from J, leaving 14 bases between.

This chain joins TRBV5-1 and TRBJ2-5, with a tentative D call TRBD2 (5 bases). The V end lost 0 bases, the J end lost 5 bases, and 5 bases lay between the germline ends. CDR3 length: 12 amino acids. Germline V CDR1 and CDR2: SGHRS, YFSETQ. The CDR3 coding sequence is TGCGCCAGCAGCTTGGGGAGGGAGACCCAGTACTTC. It specifies CASSLGRETQYF.

The CDR3 coding sequence is TGTGCCACCAGCAGAGGGATGGAGGGGGCCTATGGCTACACCTTC. The encoded protein is CATSRGMEGAYGYTF. J is TRBJ1-2 and V is TRBV15; 7 nucleotides line up with TRBD1. CDR1 LNHNV and CDR2 YYDKDF come from the germline V gene (reference sequence). The length of the CDR3 is 15 residues. Trimming took 1 base from V and 4 from J; bases not matched to a gene: 6. Complete variable domain (other parts from reference TRBV15 and TRBJ1-2): DAMVIQNPRYQVTQFGKPVTLSCSQTLNHNVMYWYQQKSSQAPKLLFHYYDKDFNNEADTPDNFQSRRPNTSFCFLDIRSPGLGDTAMYLCATSRGMEGAYGYTFGSGTRLTVV.

V usage is TRBV7-2 and J usage is TRBJ1-5; 7 bases match TRBD1. The CDR3 extends over 14 amino acids. From germline, CDR1 is SGHTA and CDR2 FQGNSA. The junction had 3 bases not matched to a gene; V was cut back by 2 bases and J by 5 bases. The CDR3 coding sequence is TGTGCCAGCAGCTTACAGGGGGATTATCAGCCCCAGCATTTT. Its translation is CASSLQGDYQPQHF. The whole variable domain, filled in from reference TRBV7-2 and TRBJ1-5, reads GAGVSQSPSNKVTEKGKDVELRCDPISGHTALYWYRQSLGQGLEFLIYFQGNSAPDKSGLPSDRFSAERTGGSVSTLTIQRTQQEDSAVYLCASSLQGDYQPQHFGDGTRLSIL.

The chain combines TRBV5-4 with TRBJ1-1, with 9 nucleotides matching TRBD1. The trim removed 1 base at V and 4 bases at J, leaving 5 bases unmatched. This CDR3 is built from 15 residues. Germline assignment: CDR1 SGHNT and CDR2 YYREEE (reference sequence). The CDR3 loop reads CASSLLGQGGTEAFF. CDR3 in DNA: TGTGCCAGCAGCTTGTTGGGACAGGGTGGCACTGAAGCTTTCTTT.

The V call is TRBV28, the J call TRBJ2-3; 11 bases agree with TRBD2. There are 16 residues in the CDR3. J lost 2 bases, V lost 3 bases, and 4 bases had no gene match. Germline V gene sequence: CDR1 MDHEN, CDR2 SYDVKM. For the CDR3, the DNA is TGTGCCAGCAGTTTGGGACTAGCGGATATCACAGATACGCAGTATTTT. It codes for CASSLGLADITDTQYF.

The J gene is TRBJ2-1, the V gene TRBV5-1, with TRBD2 matching over 10 bases. CDR1 SGHRS and CDR2 YFSETQ come from the germline V gene. This CDR3 contains 16 residues. The junction had 5 bases not matched to a gene; V was cut back by 0 bases and J by 5 bases. CDR3 amino acids: CASSLAGTSANNEQFF. CDR3 sequence (DNA): TGCGCCAGCAGCTTGGCCGGGACTAGCGCTAACAATGAGCAGTTCTTC. The whole variable domain, filled in from reference TRBV5-1 and TRBJ2-1, reads KAGVTQTPRYLIKTRGQQVTLSCSPISGHRSVSWYQQTPGQGLQFLFEYFSETQRNKGNFPGRFSGRQFSNSRSEMNVSTLELGDSALYLCASSLAGTSANNEQFFGPGTRLTVL.

J is TRBJ1-5 and V is TRBV4-1; TRBD1 matches 7 bases. J gave up 6 bases and V 3 bases, and 8 bases lay outside the gene matches. CDR1 MGHRA and CDR2 YSYEKL come from the germline V gene. The CDR3 consists of 15 residues. Here the CDR3 reads CASSQSTGWSQPQHF. The DNA for the CDR3 is TGCGCCAGCAGCCAGTCGACAGGGTGGAGTCAGCCCCAGCATTTT.

The count of this clone is one. V is TRBV11-3 and J is TRBJ2-3, with 11 bases aligning to TRBD2. The CDR3 has 15 residues. J gave up 8 bases and V 5 bases, and 9 bases lay outside the gene matches. From germline, CDR1 is SGHNT and CDR2 YENEEA. This CDR3 is CASSKTSGSLGTQYF. The CDR3 DNA sequence: TGTGCCAGCAGCAAAACTAGCGGGAGTTTGGGTACGCAGTATTTT.

This clone was found once. The chain is built from TRBV2 and TRBJ2-7, with a weak D call TRBD1 (6 bases). V dropped 6 bases and J dropped 2 bases, with 11 bases sitting between them. CDR3 length: 13 residues. Germline loops: CDR1 SNHLY, CDR2 FYNNEI. The CDR3 protein is CASRLTGAYEQYF. The CDR3 DNA is TGTGCCAGCAGGTTGACAGGCGCCTACGAGCAGTACTTC.

The V call is TRBV9, the J call TRBJ2-3; 9 positions match TRBD2. Per germline, CDR1 SGDLS and CDR2 YYNGEE. Losses at the gene ends were 4 bases for V and 2 bases for J; bases not matched to a gene: 11. The CDR3 consists of 17 residues. The CDR3 DNA is TGTGCCAGCAGCACCTCTATGACTAGCGGACACACAGATACGCAGTATTTT. This encodes CASSTSMTSGHTDTQYF.

This chain connects TRBV5-1 to TRBJ2-1, with TRBD2 as a possible D gene (6 bases). Germline lookup yields CDR1 SGHRS and CDR2 YFSETQ. Deletions cut 6 bases from V and 7 bases from J, with 17 bases between. This CDR3 has 14 amino acids. The chain's CDR3 is CASTILASQNEQFF. In DNA form, the CDR3 reads TGCGCCAGCACCATACTAGCCAGCCAGAATGAGCAGTTCTTC.

The chain links TRBV7-6 to TRBJ1-5; unclear D gene. V was pared by 5 bases and J by 4 bases, with 12 bases between. The CDR3 is 14 residues long. Germline CDR1 is SGHVS and CDR2 is FNYEAQ. The CDR3 sequence: CASSASRGNQPQHF. The CDR3 nucleotides read TGTGCCAGCAGCGCCTCAAGAGGGAATCAGCCCCAGCATTTT.

V usage is TRBV10-3 and J usage is TRBJ1-5, with TRBD1 as a possible D gene (5 bases). The CDR3 is 15 residues long. The V end lost 3 bases, the J end lost 7 bases, and 16 bases lay between the germline ends. CDR1 and CDR2 from the germline V gene are ENHRY and SYGVKD. Here the CDR3 reads CAISDSGGGEQPQHF. The CDR3 region has the DNA TGTGCCATCAGTGACTCGGGGGGTGGTGAGCAGCCCCAGCATTTT.

The chain employs TRBV5-1 and TRBJ1-5; possibly TRBD1 for D (6 bases). The CDR3 has 15 residues. CDR1 is SGHRS, CDR2 YFSETQ, per germline. Trimming took off 1 base at V and 7 bases at J, with 15 bases between the two ends. The CDR3 DNA sequence: TGCGCCAGCAGCTTGTCGGGGGCGCGGGGGCAGCCCCAGCATTTT. The encoded protein is CASSLSGARGQPQHF.

The V and J genes are TRBV28 and TRBJ2-5, with TRBD1 identical over 9 bases. TRBJ2-7 explains the end of the DNA better; the J call may be wrong. CDR1 and CDR2 (germline): MDHEN, SYDVKM. The CDR3 contains 15 residues. CDR3 in DNA: TGTGCCAGCAGTCCGTGGACAGGGGACTCCTACGAGCAGTACTTC. Translating it yields CASSPWTGDSYEQYF.

In its sample, this clone was seen once. V usage is TRBV7-9 and J usage is TRBJ2-7, with a possible D match to TRBD2 (5 bases). Trimming removed 5 bases at V and 5 bases at J, with 16 bases between. CDR1 SEHNR and CDR2 FQNEAQ come from the germline V gene (reference sequence). The CDR3 totals 14 residues. The CDR3 region is CASSHGLAGNEQYF. The DNA for the CDR3 is TGTGCCAGCAGCCACGGGCTAGCCGGGAACGAGCAGTACTTC.

The chain couples TRBV18 to TRBJ2-2, with 8 bases lining up with TRBD2. This CDR3 region has 16 residues. V shed 3 bases, J shed 0 bases, and the junction held 3 bases outside the gene matches. Germline loops: CDR1 KGHSH, CDR2 LQKENI. CDR3 bases: TGTGCCAGCTCACCCTCTAGCGGGCCGAACACCGGGGAGCTGTTTTTT. Amino acid sequence: CASSPSSGPNTGELFF.

To note about this clone: Other nucleotide sequences in the sample specify the same CDR3. The chain is built from TRBV5-5 and TRBJ1-3; 9 bases fit TRBD1. V lost 0 bases, J lost 3 bases, and 4 bases stayed unmatched. This CDR3 is built from 16 residues. Germline V gene lookup returns CDR1 SGHKS and CDR2 YYEKEE (reference sequence). The CDR3 nucleotides are TGTGCCAGCAGCTTGGTGGGACAGGGTTTTGGAAACACCATATATTTT. This codes for CASSLVGQGFGNTIYF.

CDR3 nucleotides: TGTGCCAGCAGTTGGACAGTGATGAACACCGGGGAGCTGTTTTTT. Its protein product is CASSWTVMNTGELFF. The chain couples TRBV28 to TRBJ2-2; maybe TRBD1 (6 bases). Deletions cut 4 bases from V and 1 base from J, with 10 bases between. The CDR3 sequence is 15 residues long. Per the germline V gene, CDR1 is MDHEN and CDR2 is SYDVKM.